This passage covers 3 T cell receptor beta chains from one sample sequenced in a study of T cell repertoires in cytomegalovirus infection. TCRdb reprocessed the reads with MiXCR, giving one entry per CDR3 protein. The sample lists fewer than 250,000 distinct CDR3 sequences, around 12% occurring once. The sample comprised PBMCs. The origin of the receptors is a human donor in good health (CMV status not recorded). Some clones in this sample may be carry-over from other donors' samples.

This chain uses TRBV28 with TRBJ2-6; no reliable D call. Germline V CDR1 and CDR2: MDHEN, SYDVKM. The CDR3 extends over 13 amino acids. V gave up 6 bases and J gave up 4 bases, with 7 bases separating them. CDR3 nucleotides: TGTGCCAGCAGAAATACAGGGGCCAACGTCCTGACTTTC. Its protein is CASRNTGANVLTF. Looking up the rest from reference TRBV28 and TRBJ2-6 gives the full variable domain: DVKVTQSSRYLVKRTGEKVFLECVQDMDHENMFWYRQDPGLGLRLIYFSYDVKMKEKGDIPEGYSVSREKKERFSLILESASTNQTSMYLCASRNTGANVLTFGAGSRLTVL.

Ten or more counts support this clonotype. V and J are TRBV7-2 and TRBJ1-2, with unresolved D. The V and J ends lost 3 bases and 0 bases respectively, with 8 bases between them. CDR1 is SGHTA and CDR2 is FQGNSA in the germline V gene. This CDR3 comprises 14 residues. The CDR3 protein is CASSFAGSNYGYTF. For the CDR3, the DNA is TGTGCCAGCAGCTTCGCAGGTTCTAACTATGGCTACACCTTC.

The chain is built from TRBV5-5 and TRBJ2-1, with 9 positions matching TRBD2. The V gene's germline CDR1 is SGHKS and CDR2 YYEKEE (reference sequence). The CDR3 contains 17 residues. V shed 4 bases and J 5 bases; nucleotides not matched to a gene: 13. As DNA, the CDR3 is TGTGCCAGCAGCCCTGGGGATCTAGCGGGACTCAACAATGAGCAGTTCTTC. Its protein product is CASSPGDLAGLNNEQFF.